This T cell receptor (beta chain) was sequenced during a study of breast tumors, draining lymph nodes, adjacent tissues. Findings of the study overall: Tumor and nontumor repertoires were significantly more similar in luminal-like than in basal-like breast cancer. Compared with lymph nodes, tumors were less diverse; compared with nontumor tissue, more.

CDR1 and CDR2 from the germline V gene are SGDLS and YYNGEE. V lost 3 bases and J lost 8, with 12 bases in between. The length of the CDR3 is 13 residues. There are many counts of this clonotype. The antigen remains unidentified. Axillary draining lymph nodes of breast cancer patients supplied the node samples. TCRdb processed the multiplex PCR reads anew with MiXCR; each CDR3 protein has one entry. The sample carries about 100,000 distinct CDR3 sequences, about 20% recorded once. Sequences were obtained from axillary lymph node tissue. The V gene is TRBV9, the J gene TRBJ2-1; D remains ambiguous. The origin of this receptor is a female donor with breast cancer. Some clones in this sample may be carry-over from other donors' samples. The CDR3 nucleotides are TGTGCCAGCAGCGGCGCAGTCTCCCATGAGCAGTTCTTC. Translated: CASSGAVSHEQFF. The full variable domain, with the rest looked up from reference TRBV9 and TRBJ2-1, is DSGVTQTPKHLITATGQRVTLRCSPRSGDLSVYWYQQSLDQGLQFLIQYYNGEERAKGNILERFSAQQFPDLHSELNLSSLELGDSALYFCASSGAVSHEQFFGPGTRLTVL.